This entry is about one T cell receptor beta chain. This entry is derived from a study of blood T cell repertoires in COVID-19. Per germline, CDR1 LGHDT and CDR2 YNNKEL (reference sequence). Losses at the gene ends were 4 bases for V and 1 base for J; bases not matched to a gene: 6. This CDR3 is built from 16 residues. Produced via immunoSEQ multiplex PCR; TCRdb's table is partial and in-frame only. The table shows fewer than 300,000 clones, with more than 75% occurring only once. The sequence was collected from a man younger than 35 who had recovered from COVID-19. The chain combines TRBV3-1 (or the pseudogene TRBV3-2) with TRBJ2-3; 9 positions match TRBD1. What was sequenced was PBMCs or T cells enriched from blood (not recorded which). The CDR3 protein is CASSPRTGAGTDTQYF. The CDR3 DNA sequence: TGTGCCAGCAGCCCCCGGACAGGGGCTGGCACAGATACGCAGTATTTT.